This TCR beta chain was retrieved from a study of T-cell reconstitution after alpha-beta-depleted transplantation in children. The TCRbeta library incorporated unique molecular identifiers. From the PCR reads, TCRdb called clonotypes with MiXCR, one entry per CDR3 protein. The sample yields nearly 550,000 distinct CDR3 sequences, around 20% seen once. This clonotype was found a few times. This CDR3 contains 16 residues. The V end was cut by 1 base, the J end by 4 bases, with 15 bases between. Germline CDR1 is SGDLS and CDR2 is YYNGEE. The sample in question was PBMCs from the stem cell graft donor, obtained from the stem cell graft. This TCR was sampled from a human donor who donated a stem cell graft to a child with acute lymphoblastic leukemia. V usage is TRBV9 and J usage is TRBJ2-1, with D tentatively TRBD2 (6 bases). CDR3 DNA: TGTGCCAGCAGCGTAACAGCTGGCGGGGAATACAATGAGCAGTTCTTC. It yields the protein CASSVTAGGEYNEQFF.